Listed here are 21 T cell receptor beta chains from one sample, sequenced in a study of T cell responses to AZD1222 COVID-19 vaccine. Assay: immunoSEQ multiplex PCR; the TCRdb copy retains only in-frame clones and omits some. The sample has over 120,000 clones; roughly 87% are singletons. The specimen was peripheral blood, collected 28 days after the second AZD1222 dose. The receptors originated from an adult who received the AZD1222 COVID-19 vaccine.

This chain links TRBV30 with TRBJ1-6; 8 bases agree with TRBD1. Germline trimming cut 3 bases from V and 9 bases from J; bases unmatched to any gene: 13. Looked up from germline, CDR1 is GTSNPN and CDR2 is SVGIG (reference sequence). The CDR3 totals 16 residues. In DNA form, the CDR3 reads TGTGCCTGGAGCCGAACCGGACAGGGAGGGTCTTCACCCCTCCACTTT. It translates to CAWSRTGQGGSSPLHF. Filled out from reference TRBV30 and TRBJ1-6, the complete variable domain reads SQTIHQWPATLVQPVGSPLSLECTVEGTSNPNLYWYRQAAGRGLQLLFYSVGIGQISSEVPQNLSASRPQDRQFILSSKKLLLSDSGFYLCAWSRTGQGGSSPLHFGNGTRLTVT.

This clone appeared once. This rearrangement joins TRBV11-2 to TRBJ1-2; no definite D call. Germline CDR1 SGHAT, CDR2 FQNNGV. V was shortened by 4 bases and J by 6 bases, with 9 bases between the two germline ends. CDR3 length: 12 amino acids. As DNA, the CDR3 is TGTGCCAGCAGCTGGGAGAGAAATGGCTACACCTTC. Translation gives CASSWERNGYTF.

The chain uses TRBV9 and TRBJ1-4, with D unresolved. This CDR3 comprises 15 residues. Trimming removed 0 bases from V and 8 bases from J, with 14 bases in between. Germline CDR1 SGDLS, CDR2 YYNGEE. CDR3: CASSVEGRGGEKLFF. In DNA form, the CDR3 reads TGTGCCAGCAGCGTAGAGGGCCGGGGAGGGGAAAAACTGTTTTTT.

In DNA, the CDR3 is TGTGCCAGTAGTAATACAGGGGGAAGCACTGAAGCTTTCTTT. Residues: CASSNTGGSTEAFF. This sequence joins TRBV19 and TRBJ1-1; 8 bases match TRBD1. The CDR3 sequence is 14 residues long. V shed 4 bases and J 4 bases; nucleotides not matched to a gene: 5. Germline lookup yields CDR1 LNHDA and CDR2 SQIVND (reference sequence).

CDR3 amino acids: CASSLNRGLWMNTEAFF. The CDR3 DNA is TGTGCCAGCAGCCTCAACAGGGGCCTGTGGATGAACACTGAAGCTTTCTTT. The rearrangement joins TRBV7-9 to TRBJ1-1, with TRBD1 matching over 7 bases. Germline CDR1 and CDR2: SEHNR and FQNEAQ (reference sequence). The CDR3 has 17 residues. The ends lost 5 bases at V and 0 bases at J; junction bases unmatched: 12.

The chain carries TRBV2 and TRBJ1-1; D is perhaps TRBD1 (5 bases). V gave up 2 bases and J gave up 7 bases, with 23 bases separating them. The germline CDR1 and CDR2 sequences are SNHLY and FYNNEI. This CDR3 comprises 17 residues. The DNA for the CDR3 is TGTGCCAGCAGTGAATTAGGCGTTAGACAGCACAGCGGTGAAGCTTTCTTT. Translated, it gives CASSELGVRQHSGEAFF.

The J gene is TRBJ2-2, the V gene TRBV9; D is perhaps TRBD2 (5 bases). V lost 0 bases and J 4 bases, leaving 13 bases between the germline ends. From germline, CDR1 is SGDLS and CDR2 YYNGEE. The CDR3 length is 16 residues. The DNA for the CDR3 is TGTGCCAGCAGCGTAGGCGCGACTACGAGCACCGGGGAGCTGTTTTTT. Protein sequence: CASSVGATTSTGELFF.

CDR3 amino acids: CASTLGWLAGGGEQFF. CDR3 coding DNA: TGTGCCAGCACCCTAGGCTGGCTAGCGGGAGGCGGTGAGCAGTTCTTC. The gene calls are TRBV27 and TRBJ2-1; TRBD2 agrees at 11 bases. Trimming at V came to 7 bases and at J to 9 bases, leaving 14 bases not matched to a gene. Germline-derived CDR1 and CDR2 are MNHEY and SMNVEV (reference sequence). The CDR3 runs 16 residues.

The chain uses TRBV5-4 and TRBJ1-2; D is ambiguous. CDR3 length equals 15 residues. V lost 0 bases and J 1 base, leaving 10 bases between the germline ends. Germline CDR1 SGHNT, CDR2 YYREEE (reference sequence). CDR3 residues: CASSLGLQVNYGYTF. In nucleotides, the CDR3 is TGTGCCAGCAGCTTGGGACTCCAGGTTAACTATGGCTACACCTTC.

The J gene is TRBJ1-2, the V gene TRBV2; 10 bases agree with TRBD1. Germline V lookup: CDR1 SNHLY, CDR2 FYNNEI. The CDR3 length is 15 residues. J was trimmed by 9 bases and V by 4 bases; bases with no gene match: 11. CDR3 protein: CASSGIPGTGVRYTF. CDR3 bases: TGTGCCAGCAGTGGGATCCCCGGGACAGGGGTCCGCTACACCTTC.

The rearrangement links TRBV4-2 to TRBJ1-2; D gene unclear. Germline V lookup: CDR1 LGHNA, CDR2 YNFKEQ. Trimming removed 3 bases at V and 6 bases at J, with 20 bases between. The CDR3 is made up of 16 amino acids. The CDR3 sequence is CASSHLNTVDANGYTF. CDR3 DNA sequence: TGTGCCAGCAGCCATCTTAACACGGTGGATGCAAATGGCTACACCTTC.

The chain joins TRBV6-6 to TRBJ1-3; no definite D call. The CDR3 runs 20 residues. V lost 5 bases to trimming and J lost 4 bases, with 30 bases between them. The germline gives CDR1 MNHNY, CDR2 SVGAGI (reference sequence). The CDR3 protein is CASSPSQLLILRASGNTIYF. For the CDR3, the DNA is TGTGCCAGCAGTCCCTCCCAGCTTCTCATACTGCGGGCGAGCGGAAACACCATATATTTT.

This chain connects TRBV30 to TRBJ1-2; the D gene is possibly TRBD1 (5 bases). The germline gives CDR1 GTSNPN, CDR2 SVGIG (reference sequence). Deletions cut 0 bases from V and 6 bases from J, with 11 bases between. The CDR3 length is 13 residues. The CDR3 spells CAWSVRGGDGYTF. CDR3 bases: TGTGCCTGGAGTGTACGGGGAGGGGATGGCTACACCTTC.

J is TRBJ2-1 and V is TRBV24-1, with D unclear. The CDR3 length is 16 residues. CDR1 and CDR2 from the germline V gene are KGHDR and SFDVKD. The V and J ends lost 5 bases and 0 bases respectively, with 13 bases between them. For the CDR3, the DNA is TGTGCCACCAGTGCCCTTGCGGTCTTCTCCTACAATGAGCAGTTCTTC. It is translated as CATSALAVFSYNEQFF.

This clone was seen only once. The CDR3 DNA reads TGTGCCAGCAGTCCTCTGGGACAGGTGCTCGGGGCTTTCTTT. This translates into CASSPLGQVLGAFF. The rearrangement links TRBV6-5 to TRBJ1-1; 8 positions match TRBD1. Looked up from germline, CDR1 is MNHEY and CDR2 is SVGAGI. Trimming removed 5 bases from V and 11 bases from J; junction bases left unmatched: 13. This CDR3 comprises 14 residues.

The V and J genes are TRBV30 and TRBJ2-3, with TRBD2 identical over 12 bases. This CDR3 contains 16 residues. The germline gives CDR1 GTSNPN, CDR2 SVGIG (reference sequence). V was pared by 1 base and J by 4 bases, with 6 bases of the junction left unmatched. CDR3 in DNA: TGTGCCTGGAGTGATCGACTAGCGGGAGTAGCAGATACGCAGTATTTT. It encodes CAWSDRLAGVADTQYF.

The chain uses TRBV24-1 and TRBJ2-1; TRBD2 matches at 10 bases. After removal of 0 bases from V and 8 bases from J, the junction contained 6 bases not matched to a gene. The CDR3 has 16 residues. Germline loops: CDR1 KGHDR, CDR2 SFDVKD. CDR3 DNA sequence: TGTGCCACCAGTGATTTGGGGGCTAGCGGGAGCGATGAGCAGTTCTTC. It translates to CATSDLGASGSDEQFF.

J is TRBJ2-1 and V is TRBV27; TRBD2 matches 7 bases. The junction had 14 bases not matched to a gene; V was cut back by 8 bases and J by 1 base. There are 17 residues in the CDR3. The germline gives CDR1 MNHEY, CDR2 SMNVEV (reference sequence). The CDR3 loop is CASLGGRGLGSYNEQFF. The CDR3 DNA sequence: TGTGCCAGCTTGGGCGGGAGAGGGTTGGGGTCCTACAATGAGCAGTTCTTC.

The chain uses TRBV27 and TRBJ1-2, with D unresolved. This CDR3 contains 16 residues. Trimming removed 0 bases at V and 1 base at J, with 12 bases between. CDR1 MNHEY and CDR2 SMNVEV come from the germline V gene (reference sequence). The CDR3 DNA sequence: TGTGCCAGCAGTTTATCCCACCCGGGCCTTAACTATGGCTACACCTTC. Its protein is CASSLSHPGLNYGYTF.

The rearrangement uses TRBV5-1 and TRBJ1-1, with D perhaps matching TRBD1 (5 bases). CDR1 is SGHRS, CDR2 YFSETQ, per germline. This CDR3 has 13 amino acids. Trimming removed 1 base at V and 8 bases at J, with 12 bases between. Here the CDR3 reads CASSLLTAGEAFF. In DNA, the CDR3 is TGCGCCAGCAGCTTGCTGACAGCCGGGGAAGCTTTCTTT.

This chain connects TRBV10-2 to TRBJ1-5, with 7 bases matching TRBD1. The CDR3 consists of 15 residues. V shed 6 bases, J shed 4 bases, and the junction held 9 bases outside the gene matches. Germline CDR1 and CDR2: WSHSY and SAAADI. CDR3 bases: TGCGCCAGCAGCCCCCTGACAGGGAGAAATCAGCCCCAGCATTTT. Translated: CASSPLTGRNQPQHF.